One and the same sample provided the 20 T cell receptor beta chains below, sequenced in a study of tumor-infiltrating lymphocytes in primary liver carcinoma. Investigators took RNA and DNA out together from 20-30 mg of unsorted bulk tissue. Starting from around 510 ng of total RNA, TCR beta cDNA was produced with a primer in the constant region. Libraries for TCR beta were built through three nested multiplex PCR rounds, which together made up a slightly modified ARM-PCR procedure. TRBV1-TRBV30 forward primers paired with a C-beta reverse primer were used in the first two PCR rounds, which ran approximately 10 cycles each. TCRdb called the multiplex PCR reads again in MiXCR, with one record for every CDR3 protein. The data show about 74,000 distinct CDR3 sequences, with about 70% seen just once and 28% held by the top ten. Sequenced input: liver tumor tissue from sampling region 4. Subset indicated: tumor region T4, right-lateral pole. These receptors all stem from a man aged 35 to 55 with primary liver carcinoma and hepatitis B virus infection.

For this clonotype: An end of the junction does not agree with germline; a read error may underlie this. The chain employs TRBV5-6 and TRBJ2-1, with D hard to call. The CDR3 is made up of 13 amino acids. From germline, CDR1 is SGHDT and CDR2 YYEEEE. The CDR3 nucleotides read TGTGCCGGCAGCTTGGTACTAACCGATGAACAGTTCTTC. Its translation: CAGSLVLTDEQFF.

This clonotype was picked up many times. V is TRBV2 and J is TRBJ2-1; 10 bases match TRBD2. Per germline, CDR1 SNHLY and CDR2 FYNNEI. CDR3 length: 15 residues. V shed 8 bases, J shed 10 bases, and the junction held 14 bases outside the gene matches. The CDR3 here is CASHRTSGGELEQFF. DNA for the CDR3: TGTGCCAGCCACAGGACTAGCGGAGGGGAATTGGAGCAGTTCTTC.

Regarding this clonotype: A much larger clone sits a single nucleotide away, making a read error possible. The gene calls are TRBV2 and TRBJ2-3, with 10 bases fitting TRBD2. From germline, CDR1 is SNHLY and CDR2 FYNNEI. The junction had 10 bases not matched to a gene; V was cut back by 6 bases and J by 1 base. The length of the CDR3 is 17 residues. DNA of the CDR3: TGTGCCAGCAGCGGGACTAGCGTGAGAGGGGGCACAGATACGCAGTATTTT. It specifies CASSGTSVRGGTDTQYF.

This rearrangement joins TRBV6-1 to TRBJ2-7, with D perhaps TRBD1 or TRBD2 (5 bases each). In germline, CDR1 is MNHNS, CDR2 SASEGT. CDR3 size: 14 residues. Here the CDR3 DNA reads TGTACCACCAGTGAGGGACGGACGTCTAAGGAGCAGTACTTC. The encoded protein is CTTSEGRTSKEQYF.

Details on this clonotype: One end of the junction varies from germline; a read error may be responsible. The J gene is TRBJ2-6, the V gene TRBV28; a weak D match, TRBD1 (6 bases). CDR3 length: 16 amino acids. CDR1 and CDR2 from the germline V gene are MDHEN and SYDVKM. CDR3 bases: TGTGCCAGCAGTTCACGGGGACACGGTGGGGCCAACGTCCCGACTTTC. Its protein product is CASSSRGHGGANVPTF.

In the case of this clonotype: Mismatch with germline at one junction end may stem from a read error. This chain links TRBV29-1 with TRBJ1-2; tentative D call: TRBD1 (6 bases). The CDR3 is 14 amino acids. The V gene's germline CDR1 is SQVTM and CDR2 ANQGSEA. CDR3 residues: CSVEDVGGGYGYTF. CDR3 sequence (DNA): TGCAGCGTTGAAGATGTCGGGGGGGGCTATGGTTACACCTTC.

A word on this clonotype: At one end the junction does not follow the germline gene, possibly because of a read error. The gene calls are TRBV2 and TRBJ2-2; 10 bases map to TRBD2. The CDR3 spans 16 residues. Germline values: CDR1 SNHLY, CDR2 FYNNEI. CDR3 sequence: CASRDLAGGNTGGLFF. The CDR3 DNA sequence: TGTGCCAGCAGAGACTTAGCGGGAGGTAACACCGGGGGGCTGTTTTTT.

J is TRBJ1-5 and V is TRBV13; D is ambiguous. CDR3 length equals 18 residues. Germline lookup yields CDR1 PRHDT and CDR2 FYEKMQ (reference sequence). The V and J ends lost 2 bases and 5 bases respectively, with 22 bases between them. The DNA of the CDR3 is TGTGCCAGCAGCTTAAACCCCCCTGCAGGTGGCGACGATCAGCCCCAGCATTTT. As protein: CASSLNPPAGGDDQPQHF.

The chain joins TRBV11-2 to TRBJ2-1; no clear D. This CDR3 spans 15 amino acids. V lost 5 bases and J lost 13, with 24 bases in between. Germline V gives CDR1 SGHAT, CDR2 FQNNGV. The CDR3 DNA reads TGTGCCAGCAGCCCATCTGTGGGAATATCCTACGAACAGTTCTTC. Protein: CASSPSVGISYEQFF. Combining the CDR3 with reference TRBV11-2 and TRBJ2-1 gives the whole variable domain EAGVAQSPRYKIIEKRQSVAFWCNPISGHATLYWYQQILGQGPKLLIQFQNNGVVDDSQLPKDRFSAERLKGVDSTLKIQPAKLEDSAVYLCASSPSVGISYEQFFGPGTRLTVL.

The V call is TRBV6-6, the J call TRBJ2-6; D possibly corresponds to TRBD1 (6 bases). Germline values: CDR1 MNHNY, CDR2 SVGAGI (reference sequence). The CDR3 totals 15 residues. The ends were cut back, 5 bases at V and 8 bases at J, with 16 bases in the middle. CDR3 bases: TGTGCCAGCAGTCCTACAGGGTCCGGAACCAACGTCCTGACTTTC. This gives the protein CASSPTGSGTNVLTF.

Comment on this clonotype: Its ends do not fully match the called genes, so a read error is possible. The chain is built from TRBV12-3 or TRBV12-4 and TRBJ1-6; the D gene is possibly TRBD1 (5 bases). The CDR3 length is 13 residues. CDR3 bases: TGTACCAGCAGTTCTCTAGGGGATTCACCCCTCCACTTT. The encoded protein is CTSSSLGDSPLHF.

This clonotype has at least ten counts. This chain uses TRBV6-2 or TRBV6-3 with TRBJ2-5; 8 nucleotides align to TRBD2. The CDR3 spans 14 residues. Germline CDR1 MNHEY, CDR2 SVGEGT. Trimming at V came to 6 bases and at J to 1 base, leaving 4 bases not matched to a gene. The CDR3 DNA is TGTGCCAGCAGCCCCGGACTAGCCCAAGAGACCCAGTACTTC. This encodes CASSPGLAQETQYF.

This clonotype has at least ten counts. This sequence joins TRBV29-1 and TRBJ1-2; a possible D gene is TRBD1 (5 bases). The V gene's germline CDR1 is SQVTM and CDR2 ANQGSEA. V was cut by 2 bases and J by 3 bases, with 16 bases left in between. This CDR3 region has 15 residues. CDR3 DNA sequence: TGCAGCGTTGAATCCCAGGGTCTGAACCACTATGGCTACACCTTC. It encodes CSVESQGLNHYGYTF.

Turning to this clonotype: This may be a read error: a much more frequent sequence differs by one nucleotide. This sequence joins TRBV28 and TRBJ1-1, with D perhaps matching TRBD1 (5 bases). Germline lookup yields CDR1 MDHEN and CDR2 SYDVKM. The CDR3 is 14 residues long. CDR3 residues: CASSSQGEIAETFF. CDR3 nucleotide sequence: TGTGCCAGCAGTTCTCAGGGAGAGATAGCTGAAACTTTCTTT.

Comment on this clonotype: A much larger clone is a single base away; this may be a read error. The rearrangement links TRBV7-3 to TRBJ2-1, with 12 bases matching TRBD2. Germline loops: CDR1 SGHTA, CDR2 FQGTGA. The length of the CDR3 is 15 residues. The V segment lost 3 bases and the J segment 5 bases; nucleotides outside the gene matches: 2. The CDR3 spells CASSFGLAGNNEQFF. CDR3 nucleotides: TGTGCCAGCAGCTTCGGACTAGCGGGGAACAATGAGCAGTTCTTC.

This clonotype was seen repeatedly, ten times or more. The rearrangement uses TRBV5-1 and TRBJ2-1; D possibly uses TRBD1 or TRBD2 (5 bases each). Trimming removed 7 bases at V and 8 bases at J, with 13 bases between. CDR1 is SGHRS and CDR2 is YFSETQ in the germline V gene. The CDR3 totals 12 residues. CDR3 nucleotide sequence: TGCGCCAGCTCGGACCGAGGGGATGAGCAGTTCTTC. This encodes CASSDRGDEQFF.

This clonotype was picked up many times. The genes are TRBV14 and TRBJ2-3; 11 bases match TRBD2. The CDR3 contains 15 residues. The trim removed 4 bases at V and 3 bases at J, leaving 3 bases unmatched. The V gene's germline CDR1 is SGHDN and CDR2 FVKESK. The CDR3 region is CASSPRLAGTDTQYF. CDR3 coding DNA: TGTGCCAGCAGCCCGCGACTAGCGGGAACAGATACGCAGTATTTT.

Details on this clonotype: The CDR3 does not close with the conserved phenylalanine or tryptophan, likely indicating a read error. It is unclear where the CDR3 begins or ends on the DNA, so no DNA is shown, and the CDR3 is as TCRdb lists it. The rearrangement links TRBV12-3 or TRBV12-4 to TRBJ1-2. The CDR3 spans 12 residues, counting both ends. CDR3 sequence: CASSLTPYGNTL.

As concerns this clonotype: A junction end diverges from the germline sequence, so it may reflect a read error. V gene TRBV6-1 combines with J gene TRBJ1-4; TRBD1 is a possible D gene (6 bases). Germline V CDR1 and CDR2: MNHNS, SASEGT. The CDR3 has 15 residues. CDR3 loop: CASSAHGGLNEKLFF. DNA of the CDR3: TGTGCTAGCAGTGCCCACGGGGGGCTTAATGAAAAACTCTTTTTT.

Concerning this clonotype itself: The junction shows a germline mismatch at one end, possibly a read error. The rearrangement uses TRBV6-1 and TRBJ2-7; unclear D gene. The CDR3 consists of 14 residues. The germline gives CDR1 MNHNS, CDR2 SASEGT. CDR3 bases: TGTGCCAGCAGTGAACGCGGAGAGGCCTACGAGCGGTACTTC. Translating gives CASSERGEAYERYF.